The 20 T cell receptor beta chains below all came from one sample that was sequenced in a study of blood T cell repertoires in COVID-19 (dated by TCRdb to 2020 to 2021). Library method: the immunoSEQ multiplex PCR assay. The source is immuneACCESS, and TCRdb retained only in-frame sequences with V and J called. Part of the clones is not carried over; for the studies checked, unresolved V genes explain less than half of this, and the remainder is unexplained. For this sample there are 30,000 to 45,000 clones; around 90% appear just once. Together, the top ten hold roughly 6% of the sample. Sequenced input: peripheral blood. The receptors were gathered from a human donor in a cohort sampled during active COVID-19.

The DNA of the CDR3 is TGTGCCAGCAGTCAGACTAGCGGGGGGTGGGAGACCCAGTACTTC. Translation gives CASSQTSGGWETQYF. The chain is built from TRBV28 and TRBJ2-5, with TRBD2 matching over 13 bases. CDR3 length: 15 amino acids. After removal of 5 bases from V and 5 bases from J, the junction contained 5 bases not matched to a gene. The V gene's germline CDR1 is MDHEN and CDR2 SYDVKM.

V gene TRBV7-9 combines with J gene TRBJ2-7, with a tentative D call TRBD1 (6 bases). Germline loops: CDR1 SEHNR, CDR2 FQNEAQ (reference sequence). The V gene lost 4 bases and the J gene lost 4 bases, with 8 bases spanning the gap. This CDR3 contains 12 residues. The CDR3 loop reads CASSSRGYEQYF. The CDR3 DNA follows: TGTGCCAGCAGCTCTAGGGGGTACGAGCAGTACTTC.

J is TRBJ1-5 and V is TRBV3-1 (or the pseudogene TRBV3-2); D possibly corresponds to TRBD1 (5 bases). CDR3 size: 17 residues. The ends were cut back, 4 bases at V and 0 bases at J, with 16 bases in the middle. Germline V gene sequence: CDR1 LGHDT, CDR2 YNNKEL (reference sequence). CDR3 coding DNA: TGTGCCAGCAGCCCAACTGGTACCCAGGGTAGCAATCAGCCCCAGCATTTT. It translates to CASSPTGTQGSNQPQHF.

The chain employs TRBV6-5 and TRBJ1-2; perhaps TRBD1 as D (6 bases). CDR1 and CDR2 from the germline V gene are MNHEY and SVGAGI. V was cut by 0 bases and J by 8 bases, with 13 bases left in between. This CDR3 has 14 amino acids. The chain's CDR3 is CASSYSDRGEGYTF. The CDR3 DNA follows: TGTGCCAGCAGTTACTCGGACAGAGGAGAGGGCTACACCTTC.

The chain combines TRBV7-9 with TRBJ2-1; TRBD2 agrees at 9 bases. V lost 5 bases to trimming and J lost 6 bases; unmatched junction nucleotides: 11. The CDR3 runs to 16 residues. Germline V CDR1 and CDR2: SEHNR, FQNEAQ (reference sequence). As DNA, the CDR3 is TGTGCCAGCAGCCCATATTGGCTAGCGGGGCCCAATGAGCAGTTCTTC. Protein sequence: CASSPYWLAGPNEQFF.

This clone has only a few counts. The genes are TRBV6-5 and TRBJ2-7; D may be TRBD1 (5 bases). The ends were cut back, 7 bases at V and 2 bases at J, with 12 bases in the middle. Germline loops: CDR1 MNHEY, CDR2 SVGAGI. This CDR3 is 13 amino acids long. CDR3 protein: CASTGMTTYEQYF. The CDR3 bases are TGTGCCAGCACAGGGATGACCACCTACGAGCAGTACTTC.

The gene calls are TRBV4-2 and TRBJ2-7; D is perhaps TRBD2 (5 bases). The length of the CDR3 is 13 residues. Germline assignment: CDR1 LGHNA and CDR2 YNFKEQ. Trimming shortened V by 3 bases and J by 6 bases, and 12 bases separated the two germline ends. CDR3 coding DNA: TGTGCCAGCAGCCATCTGGGAGATAGCGAGCAGTACTTC. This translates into CASSHLGDSEQYF.

CDR3 residues: CASKEDVGYNEQFF. The CDR3 region has the DNA TGTGCCAGCAAAGAGGATGTTGGCTACAATGAGCAGTTCTTC. The chain carries TRBV5-6 and TRBJ2-1; no clear D gene. With 6 bases removed from V and 3 bases from J, the gap between germline ends came to 13 bases. The germline gives CDR1 SGHDT, CDR2 YYEEEE. The CDR3 is 14 residues long.

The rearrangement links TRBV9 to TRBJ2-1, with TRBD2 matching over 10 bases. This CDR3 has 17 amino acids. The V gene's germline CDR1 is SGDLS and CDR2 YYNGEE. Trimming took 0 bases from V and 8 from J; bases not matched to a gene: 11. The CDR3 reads CASSVELAGVRGDEQFF. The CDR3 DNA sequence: TGTGCCAGCAGCGTAGAGCTAGCGGGAGTCCGTGGCGATGAGCAGTTCTTC.

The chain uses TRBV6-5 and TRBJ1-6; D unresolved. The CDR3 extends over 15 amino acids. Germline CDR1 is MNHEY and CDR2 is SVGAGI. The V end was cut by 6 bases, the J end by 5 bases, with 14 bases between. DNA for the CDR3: TGTGCCAGCAGAACCCATGAGGGTAATAATTCACCCCTCCACTTT. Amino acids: CASRTHEGNNSPLHF.

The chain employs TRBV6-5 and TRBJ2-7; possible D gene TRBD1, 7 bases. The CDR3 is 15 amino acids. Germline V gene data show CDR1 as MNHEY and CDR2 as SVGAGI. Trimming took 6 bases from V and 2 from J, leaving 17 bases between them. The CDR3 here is CASREGAGLAYEQYF. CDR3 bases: TGTGCCAGCAGGGAGGGGGCGGGGCTTGCCTACGAGCAGTACTTC.

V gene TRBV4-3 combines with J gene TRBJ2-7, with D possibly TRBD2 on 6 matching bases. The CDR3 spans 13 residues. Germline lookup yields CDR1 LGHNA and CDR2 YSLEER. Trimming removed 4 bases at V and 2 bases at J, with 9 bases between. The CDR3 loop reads CASSPGSTYEQYF. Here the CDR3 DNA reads TGCGCCAGCAGCCCCGGGAGCACCTACGAGCAGTACTTC.

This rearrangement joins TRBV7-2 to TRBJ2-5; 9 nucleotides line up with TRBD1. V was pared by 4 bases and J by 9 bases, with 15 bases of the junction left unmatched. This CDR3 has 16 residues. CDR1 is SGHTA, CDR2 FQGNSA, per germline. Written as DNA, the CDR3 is TGTGCCAGCAGCTCCGGGACAGGGCCTACCACCAGGGCCCAGTACTTC. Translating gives CASSSGTGPTTRAQYF.

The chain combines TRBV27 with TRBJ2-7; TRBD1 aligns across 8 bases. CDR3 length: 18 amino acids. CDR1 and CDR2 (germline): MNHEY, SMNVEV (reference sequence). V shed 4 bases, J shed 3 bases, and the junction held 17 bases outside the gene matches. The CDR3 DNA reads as TGTGCCAGCAGTTCTCCAAGGGGTATGGGAACAGGGGGCTACGAGCAGTACTTC. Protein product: CASSSPRGMGTGGYEQYF.

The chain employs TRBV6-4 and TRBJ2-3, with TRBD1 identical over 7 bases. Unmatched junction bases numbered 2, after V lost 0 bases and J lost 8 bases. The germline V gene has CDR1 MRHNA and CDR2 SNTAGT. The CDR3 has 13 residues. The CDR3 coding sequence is TGTGCCAGCAGTGACTCTCGGGACAGTACGCAGTATTTT. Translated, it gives CASSDSRDSTQYF.

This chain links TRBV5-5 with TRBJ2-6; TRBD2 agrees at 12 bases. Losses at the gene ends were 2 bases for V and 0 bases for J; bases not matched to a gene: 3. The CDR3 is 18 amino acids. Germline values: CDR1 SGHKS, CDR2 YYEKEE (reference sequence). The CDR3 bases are TGTGCCAGCAGCTTTCGACTAGCGGGGGACTCTGGGGCCAACGTCCTGACTTTC. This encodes CASSFRLAGDSGANVLTF.

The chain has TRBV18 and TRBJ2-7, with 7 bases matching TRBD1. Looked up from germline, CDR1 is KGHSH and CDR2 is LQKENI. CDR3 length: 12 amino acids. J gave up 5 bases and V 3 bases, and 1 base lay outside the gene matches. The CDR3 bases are TGTGCCAGCTCACCCCAGGGGGACGAGCAGTACTTC. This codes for CASSPQGDEQYF.

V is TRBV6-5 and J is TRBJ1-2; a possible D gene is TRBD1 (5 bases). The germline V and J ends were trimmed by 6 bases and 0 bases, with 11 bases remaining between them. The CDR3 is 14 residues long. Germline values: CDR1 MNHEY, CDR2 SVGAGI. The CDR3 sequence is CASSRDSANYGYTF. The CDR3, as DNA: TGTGCCAGCAGCAGGGATTCTGCTAACTATGGCTACACCTTC.

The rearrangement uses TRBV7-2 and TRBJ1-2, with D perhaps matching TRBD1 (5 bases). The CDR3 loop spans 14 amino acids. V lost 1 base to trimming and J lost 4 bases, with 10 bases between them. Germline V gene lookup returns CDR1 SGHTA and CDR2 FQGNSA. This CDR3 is CASSLGEGSYGYTF. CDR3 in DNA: TGTGCCAGCAGCTTAGGGGAGGGGAGCTATGGCTACACCTTC.

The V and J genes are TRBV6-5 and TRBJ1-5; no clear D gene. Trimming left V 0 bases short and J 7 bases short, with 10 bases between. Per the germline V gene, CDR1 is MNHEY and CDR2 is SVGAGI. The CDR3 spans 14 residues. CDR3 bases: TGTGCCAGCAGTTACTCCGGAGGCAGCCAGCCCCAGCATTTT. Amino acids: CASSYSGGSQPQHF.